What follows are 9 T cell receptor beta chains derived from one specimen sequenced in a study of sequential checkpoint blockade in melanoma. Method: immunoSEQ multiplex PCR; TCRdb's copy keeps in-frame clones and lacks some. Of 9,500 to 15,000 clones detected, approximately 80% appear once; the ten largest clones hold approximately 8%. Treatment meaning: randomized to nivolumab then ipilimumab (arm A) or the reverse (arm B). The input for sequencing was CD8+ T cells sorted from blood (inferred from file names), taken from a patient given nivolumab and ipilimumab in sequence. The receptors come from a human donor with melanoma.

This clone has more than one count but fewer than ten. J is TRBJ1-1 and V is TRBV2; maybe TRBD1 (5 bases). The germline V gene encodes CDR1 SNHLY and CDR2 FYNNEI. CDR3 length: 14 amino acids. Trimming left V 7 bases short and J 4 bases short, with 16 bases between. The chain's CDR3 is CASKLSGGSTEAFF. The CDR3 bases are TGTGCCAGCAAGCTCTCGGGGGGGAGCACTGAAGCTTTCTTT.

CDR3 nucleotide sequence: TGCGCCAGCAGCCTGCTAGCGGGAGTTAGCAATGAGCAGTTCTTC. Its protein is CASSLLAGVSNEQFF. The chain links TRBV4-1 to TRBJ2-1; TRBD2 matches at 10 bases. The CDR3 covers 15 residues. Germline V gene data show CDR1 as MGHRA and CDR2 as YSYEKL. J lost 6 bases, V lost 4 bases, and 6 bases had no gene match.

This chain joins TRBV7-9 and TRBJ1-1; D is uncertain. This CDR3 is 12 amino acids long. V dropped 1 base and J dropped 4 bases, with 4 bases sitting between them. Germline loops: CDR1 SEHNR, CDR2 FQNEAQ (reference sequence). Here the CDR3 reads CASSLDSTEAFF. CDR3 nucleotides: TGTGCCAGCAGCTTAGACAGCACTGAAGCTTTCTTT.

CDR3 amino acids: CASSLDRDTIILEQYF. The CDR3 nucleotides are TGCGCCAGCAGCTTGGACCGGGACACAATTATTTTGGAGCAGTACTTC. The V and J genes are TRBV5-1 and TRBJ2-7; maybe TRBD1 (6 bases). V was shortened by 0 bases and J by 7 bases, with 20 bases between the two germline ends. CDR1 and CDR2 (germline): SGHRS, YFSETQ. The CDR3 consists of 16 residues.

The chain employs TRBV6-4 and TRBJ2-3, with 7 bases matching TRBD2. The junction had 0 bases not matched to a gene; V was cut back by 3 bases and J by 3 bases. The germline V gene has CDR1 MRHNA and CDR2 SNTAGT. The CDR3 consists of 13 residues. Here the CDR3 DNA reads TGTGCCAGCAGTGAAGCGGGAACAGATACGCAGTATTTT. This encodes CASSEAGTDTQYF.

This rearrangement joins TRBV7-9 to TRBJ1-2, with D tentatively TRBD1 (6 bases). Trimming pared 5 bases from V and 7 bases from J, leaving 23 bases between. From germline, CDR1 is SEHNR and CDR2 FQNEAQ (reference sequence). The CDR3 is 16 residues long. The CDR3 is CASSLTEGQGKSGYTF. For the CDR3, the DNA is TGTGCCAGCAGCCTCACCGAAGGGCAGGGGAAGAGTGGCTACACCTTC.

J is TRBJ2-5 and V is TRBV14, with D possibly being TRBD1 (5 bases). The J call may be incorrect, as the DNA end agrees better with TRBJ2-7. This CDR3 region has 15 residues. Germline CDR1 is SGHDN and CDR2 is FVKESK. The CDR3 nucleotides read TGTGCCAGCAGCCAATCATCACAGGCAGATTACGAGCAGTACTTC. Translated: CASSQSSQADYEQYF.

This chain links TRBV19 with TRBJ2-1, with D possibly matching TRBD2 (5 bases). Looked up from germline, CDR1 is LNHDA and CDR2 is SQIVND (reference sequence). V lost 5 bases and J lost 3, with 8 bases in between. The CDR3 loop spans 13 amino acids. CDR3 amino acids: CASSWAGYNEQFF. The CDR3 DNA follows: TGTGCCAGTAGTTGGGCGGGCTACAATGAGCAGTTCTTC.

V and J are TRBV29-1 and TRBJ1-2; D is unclear. V lost 5 bases and J 4 bases, leaving 8 bases between the germline ends. Germline lookup yields CDR1 SQVTM and CDR2 ANQGSEA. This CDR3 spans 11 amino acids. The CDR3 DNA is TGCAGCGTTCCCCAGTCCTATGGCTACACCTTC. Its translation: CSVPQSYGYTF.